This T cell receptor (beta chain) was captured in a study of T cells in Graves' hyperthyroidism and ophthalmopathy. This clonotype was observed at least ten times. RNA transcripts provided the source from which TCR beta CDR3 regions were amplified. Researchers ran a first-round RT-PCR on the TCR CDR3 using the HTBI primer set. TCRdb reanalysed the multiplex PCR reads using MiXCR and keeps one entry per CDR3 protein. The data contain fewer than 350,000 distinct CDR3 sequences, 13% to 15% of them seen just once; the ten biggest clones take up around 30%. The V gene lost 6 bases and the J gene lost 1 base, with 2 bases spanning the gap. Germline CDR1 is SNHLY and CDR2 is FYNNEI. The CDR3 length is 11 residues.

The sample taken for sequencing was blood. This sequence originates from a woman between 45 and 60 years old with Graves' hyperthyroidism that later progressed to Graves' ophthalmopathy. This sequence joins TRBV2 and TRBJ2-3; no definite D call. CDR3 sequence (DNA): TGTGCCAGCAGGGGCACAGATACGCAGTATTTT. Translation: CASRGTDTQYF.